Listed below are T cell receptor beta chains from one sample, sequenced in a study of blood T cell repertoires in COVID-19. Repertoires were generated with immunoSEQ multiplex PCR, while TCRdb's copy carries only in-frame clones and drops some. The sample consists of about 220,000 clones, about 85% of them appearing once. Sequenced input: peripheral blood. Every receptor here comes from a woman aged 55-75 years who had recovered from COVID-19. Both conserved end residues are trimmed from each CDR3. The order of the fields is J gene, V gene, CDR3 protein.

J gene: TRBJ2-7
V gene: TRBV3-1/TRBV3-2
CDR3 protein: ASSPYGTGGYEQY

J gene: TRBJ1-1
V gene: TRBV6-6
CDR3 protein: ASSSTEAF

J gene: TRBJ1-4
V gene: TRBV5-6
CDR3 protein: ASSWGTGREKLF

J gene: TRBJ2-4
V gene: TRBV5-6
CDR3 protein: ASSGLAGGPAENIQY

J gene: TRBJ1-3
V gene: TRBV9
CDR3 protein: ASSVTPTVSGNTIY

J gene: TRBJ1-1
V gene: TRBV13
CDR3 protein: ASSGRGGDRTEAF

J gene: TRBJ2-7
V gene: TRBV10-3
CDR3 protein: AISDVSEQY

J gene: TRBJ1-2
V gene: TRBV19
CDR3 protein: ASSRAYRGRHGYT

J gene: TRBJ1-2
V gene: TRBV12-3/TRBV12-4
CDR3 protein: ASSFGGGNGYT

J gene: TRBJ1-6
V gene: TRBV7-3
CDR3 protein: ASSSMPGNSPLH

J gene: TRBJ2-7
V gene: TRBV7-8
CDR3 protein: ASSSDRQLEQY

J gene: TRBJ2-7
V gene: TRBV3-1/TRBV3-2
CDR3 protein: ASSQGGLSSYEQY

J gene: TRBJ1-1
V gene: TRBV14
CDR3 protein: ASSQVSGWNTEAF

J gene: TRBJ1-2
V gene: TRBV6-5
CDR3 protein: ASTTSGPYGYT

J gene: TRBJ1-2
V gene: TRBV5-1
CDR3 protein: ASSRSSDYGYT

J gene: TRBJ1-4
V gene: TRBV20-1
CDR3 protein: SALFIEKLF

J gene: TRBJ2-5
V gene: TRBV29-1
CDR3 protein: STLTGGETQY

J gene: TRBJ2-3
V gene: TRBV5-6
CDR3 protein: ASSLGLATDTQY

J gene: TRBJ2-5
V gene: TRBV12-3/TRBV12-4
CDR3 protein: ASSDSSSETQY

J gene: TRBJ2-7
V gene: TRBV9
CDR3 protein: ASSAGGGYSYEQY

J gene: TRBJ2-6
V gene: TRBV6-1
CDR3 protein: ASSAGPFSGANVLT

J gene: TRBJ2-3
V gene: TRBV5-4
CDR3 protein: ASKGSGQSTDTQY

J gene: TRBJ2-1
V gene: TRBV5-4
CDR3 protein: ASRVTGISGGANNEQF

J gene: TRBJ1-1
V gene: TRBV9
CDR3 protein: ASSPQQGRNTEAF

J gene: TRBJ1-4
V gene: TRBV7-8
CDR3 protein: ASSSSRQGHATNEKLF

J gene: TRBJ1-3
V gene: TRBV3-1/TRBV3-2
CDR3 protein: ASSQTGAEGNTIY

J gene: TRBJ1-2
V gene: TRBV12-5
CDR3 protein: ASGKSQGERGYT

J gene: TRBJ2-1
V gene: TRBV30
CDR3 protein: AWSSVSGTEQF

J gene: TRBJ1-1
V gene: TRBV4-1
CDR3 protein: ASSQPMDRALNTEAF

J gene: TRBJ2-1
V gene: TRBV25-1
CDR3 protein: ASSGLGAGLVNEQF

J gene: TRBJ2-3
V gene: TRBV7-2
CDR3 protein: ASSITRDTQY

J gene: TRBJ1-6
V gene: TRBV10-3
CDR3 protein: AITGGKNSPLH

J gene: TRBJ2-3
V gene: TRBV10-2
CDR3 protein: ASSDWGRPDTQY

J gene: TRBJ2-2
V gene: TRBV18
CDR3 protein: ASSPRGQGYTGELF

J gene: TRBJ1-2
V gene: TRBV5-1
CDR3 protein: ASRPQGEHGYT

J gene: TRBJ1-2
V gene: TRBV3-1/TRBV3-2
CDR3 protein: ASHGEPRMGYT

J gene: TRBJ1-1
V gene: TRBV6-5
CDR3 protein: ATAGLAEAF

J gene: TRBJ2-1
V gene: TRBV20-1
CDR3 protein: SASNQFNEQF

J gene: TRBJ1-6
V gene: TRBV6-5
CDR3 protein: ASSYSTRVNSPLH

J gene: TRBJ1-5
V gene: TRBV19
CDR3 protein: ASSARQGKYQPQH

J gene: TRBJ1-2
V gene: TRBV19
CDR3 protein: ASTSREGGIYT

J gene: TRBJ1-2
V gene: TRBV2
CDR3 protein: ASSLDRGPYGYT

J gene: TRBJ2-2
V gene: TRBV6-5
CDR3 protein: ATNRGRTGELF

J gene: TRBJ2-5
V gene: TRBV6-5
CDR3 protein: ASRASGGDQETQY

J gene: TRBJ2-7
V gene: TRBV4-2
CDR3 protein: ASSSRDSGGHEQY

J gene: TRBJ1-6
V gene: TRBV7-8
CDR3 protein: ASKGGTGVYNSPLH

J gene: TRBJ2-3
V gene: TRBV30
CDR3 protein: AWSSGPRGSQY

J gene: TRBJ2-6
V gene: TRBV19
CDR3 protein: ASSNPGTGYSGANVLT

J gene: TRBJ2-7
V gene: TRBV10-3
CDR3 protein: AISESRTGNPSYEQY

J gene: TRBJ2-7
V gene: TRBV19
CDR3 protein: ATARRDRVHEQY